The clone carrying this T cell receptor (beta chain) was found many times. The data are from a study of T cells in Graves' hyperthyroidism and ophthalmopathy. Study information: Staff took peripheral blood when the initial diagnosis was made, before any treatment began.

At least 3 on the Clinical Activity Score was recorded for ophthalmopathy patients, who also had NOSPECS grade at least 4 and duration under 3 months. Researchers amplified the TCR beta CDR3 regions from RNA transcripts. The HTBI set primed first-round TCR CDR3 RT-PCR. TCRdb recomputed calls from the multiplex PCR reads with MiXCR, one row per CDR3 protein. This table holds hundreds of thousands of distinct CDR3 sequences, over 12% found once. The length of the CDR3 is 18 residues. Germline V gene lookup returns CDR1 SNHLY and CDR2 FYNNEI. Deletions cut 0 bases from V and 5 bases from J, with 20 bases between.

V is TRBV2 and J is TRBJ2-1; tentatively, D is TRBD1 or TRBD2 (5 bases each). The TCR sequence derives from a man aged 50-59 years with Graves' ophthalmopathy. Sequencing input: blood. The DNA of the CDR3 is TGTGCCAGCAGTGAAGCGCTGGGGGAAAGGACGCCTAACAATGAGCAGTTCTTC. Its protein product is CASSEALGERTPNNEQFF.